These T cell receptor beta chains were read from a single sample in a study of radiotherapy plus CTLA-4 blockade in lung cancer. TCRdb's copy holds only in-frame clones and misses some; the assay was immunoSEQ multiplex PCR. This table holds 51,000 or so clones, about 88% found once. The sequencing here drew on peripheral blood, taken from a patient treated with radiotherapy plus ipilimumab. The receptors were sampled from a human donor with non-small cell lung cancer whose response to radiotherapy plus ipilimumab could not be evaluated. Both conserved end residues are part of each CDR3. A D gene is named only where the DNA matches it firmly. Clone size is not always given. Where it is, it says once, few, many or a class for expanded clones.

clone_size	d_call	j_call	v_call	cdr3_aa	cdr3_nt
once	TRBD1	TRBJ1-2	TRBV5-4	CASSNPQGAIDYGYTF	TGTGCCAGCAGCAATCCGCAGGGGGCAATTGACTATGGCTACACCTTC
NA	NA	TRBJ2-7	TRBV10-3	CAINGQGLMGEQYF	TGTGCCATCAATGGGCAGGGGCTAATGGGCGAGCAGTACTTC
NA	NA	TRBJ1-2	TRBV21-1	CASSLLMDRARGYTF	TGTGCCAGCAGCCTGTTAATGGACAGGGCCAGAGGCTACACCTTC
NA	NA	TRBJ2-2	TRBV19	CASSIDRGGGELFF	TGTGCCAGTAGTATAGACAGGGGCGGCGGGGAGCTGTTTTTT
few	NA	TRBJ1-2	TRBV7-6	CASSLMSAGRANYGYTF	TGTGCCAGCAGCTTAATGAGCGCAGGGCGAGCTAACTATGGCTACACCTTC
once	TRBD1	TRBJ1-4	TRBV2	CASRDRGLIRPLIATNEKLFF	TGTGCCAGCAGGGACAGGGGGCTAATTCGGCCCCTTATTGCAACTAATGAAAAACTGTTTTTT
NA	NA	TRBJ2-1	TRBV21-1	CASSPRETGPFF	TGTGCCAGCAGCCCCCGGGAAACAGGGCCGTTCTTC
NA	NA	TRBJ1-4	TRBV5-1	CASSYRFLNEKLFF	TGCGCCAGCAGCTACAGGTTCCTTAATGAAAAACTGTTTTTT
NA	NA	TRBJ2-3	TRBV2	CASSSGTDTDTQYF	TGTGCCAGCAGCTCAGGAACAGATACAGATACGCAGTATTTT
few	TRBD2	TRBJ2-1	TRBV5-5	CASSQGLAEYNEQFF	TGCGCCAGCAGCCAAGGACTAGCGGAATACAATGAGCAGTTCTTC
NA	TRBD2	TRBJ2-2	TRBV10-3	CAIGGLAGQNTGELFF	TGTGCCATCGGAGGCCTAGCGGGACAGAACACCGGGGAGCTGTTTTTT
NA	NA	TRBJ2-1	TRBV18	CASSPWNPGQSNNEQFF	TGTGCCAGCTCTCCCTGGAATCCAGGACAGTCCAACAATGAGCAGTTCTTC
NA	TRBD2	TRBJ2-1	TRBV10-1	CASSQTSGGADEQFF	TGCGCCAGCAGTCAAACTAGCGGGGGGGCCGATGAGCAGTTCTTC
NA	TRBD2	TRBJ2-5	TRBV9	CASSSGLAGVRETQYF	TGTGCCAGCAGCTCGGGACTAGCGGGGGTTAGAGAGACCCAGTACTTC
NA	NA	TRBJ1-6	TRBV19	CASSFLQGPGSPLHF	TGTGCCAGTAGCTTTTTACAGGGTCCTGGTTCACCCCTCCACTTT
NA	TRBD2	TRBJ2-7	TRBV18	CASSTTSGKGGEQYF	TGTGCCAGCTCAACGACTAGCGGGAAGGGGGGCGAGCAGTACTTC
NA	NA	TRBJ2-1	TRBV4-1	CASSPTGQLGNEQFF	TGCGCCAGCAGCCCTACAGGGCAGCTCGGCAATGAGCAGTTCTTC
NA	TRBD1	TRBJ2-1	TRBV28	CASRGPGQGMHEQFF	TGTGCCAGCAGGGGCCCGGGACAGGGGATGCATGAGCAGTTCTTC
NA	NA	TRBJ2-7	TRBV7-8	CASSPDSLSYEQYF	TGTGCCAGCAGCCCGGACAGCCTCTCCTACGAGCAGTACTTC
NA	NA	TRBJ2-5	TRBV7-2	CASSLPAGVWEETQYF	TGTGCCAGCAGCTTACCGGCAGGGGTATGGGAAGAGACCCAGTACTTC
NA	NA	TRBJ2-3	TRBV5-4	CASSLDRAASTDTQYF	TGTGCCAGCAGCTTGGATCGAGCGGCTAGCACAGATACGCAGTATTTT
NA	TRBD1	TRBJ1-4	TRBV19	CASTPTGPRANEKLFF	TGTGCCAGTACCCCGACAGGGCCTCGGGCTAATGAAAAACTGTTTTTT
NA	NA	TRBJ1-2	TRBV19	CASMPGPTYGYTF	TGTGCCAGTATGCCAGGGCCTACGTATGGCTACACCTTC
NA	TRBD2	TRBJ2-1	TRBV9	CASSVEGLAAYNEQFF	TGTGCCAGCAGCGTAGAGGGACTAGCGGCGTACAATGAGCAGTTCTTC
NA	TRBD1	TRBJ1-1	TRBV6-6	CASSVGQGNTEAFF	TGTGCCAGCAGTGTAGGACAGGGTAACACTGAAGCTTTCTTT
NA	NA	TRBJ1-2	TRBV11-3	CASSPRTLGDYGYTF	TGTGCCAGCAGCCCGCGGACCCTAGGGGATTATGGCTACACCTTC
NA	NA	TRBJ2-5	TRBV12-2	CASPEGRGGLAGGRQYF	TGTGCAAGCCCGGAGGGGAGGGGTGGCCTAGCGGGAGGTCGTCAGTACTTC
NA	TRBD2	TRBJ2-7	TRBV10-3	CAIQAGRLTSGKDEQYF	TGTGCCATCCAAGCGGGGAGGCTTACTAGCGGGAAAGACGAGCAGTACTTC
NA	TRBD1	TRBJ1-2	TRBV5-1	CASSLGQGARYGYTF	TGCGCCAGCAGCTTGGGACAGGGGGCAAGGTATGGCTACACCTTC
NA	TRBD2	TRBJ2-3	TRBV5-4	CASSAGLARDSDTQYF	TGTGCCAGCAGCGCGGGACTAGCGAGAGATTCAGATACGCAGTATTTT
NA	TRBD2	TRBJ2-2	TRBV11-3	CASRREGDTGELFF	TGTGCCAGCCGTCGGGAGGGGGACACCGGGGAGCTGTTTTTT
NA	TRBD1	TRBJ2-1	TRBV4-1	CASSQVRGGPYNEQFF	TGCGCCAGCAGCCAAGTAAGAGGGGGCCCCTACAATGAGCAGTTCTTC
NA	TRBD1	TRBJ1-1	TRBV4-1	CASSHVGQANTEAFF	TGCGCCAGCAGCCATGTGGGACAGGCGAACACTGAAGCTTTCTTT
NA	NA	TRBJ1-6	TRBV7-2	CASSSRTDNAPLHF	TGTGCCAGCAGCTCTAGGACAGATAACGCACCCCTCCACTTT
NA	NA	TRBJ1-2	TRBV6-8	CASSVIRCSRKTYGYTF	TGTGCCAGCAGTGTGATAAGATGCTCTAGAAAGACCTATGGCTACACCTTC
NA	TRBD2	TRBJ2-7	TRBV18	CASSPGRAGVYEQYF	TGTGCCAGCTCACCTGGCCGGGCGGGGGTTTACGAGCAGTACTTC
NA	NA	TRBJ2-7	TRBV29-1	CSVDGGGWGRNEQYF	TGCAGCGTTGATGGGGGAGGATGGGGGAGAAACGAGCAGTACTTC
NA	NA	TRBJ2-5	TRBV11-2	CASSLPPDQETQYF	TGTGCCAGCAGCTTACCGCCAGACCAAGAGACCCAGTACTTC
NA	NA	TRBJ2-7	TRBV5-4	CASSPNGGYEQYF	TGTGCCAGCAGCCCGAACGGGGGCTACGAGCAGTACTTC
NA	NA	TRBJ2-7	TRBV11-1	CASSLDRVCDEQYF	TGTGCCAGCAGCTTAGACAGGGTCTGCGACGAGCAGTACTTC
NA	TRBD2	TRBJ2-2	TRBV18	CASSPVGGDTGELFF	TGTGCCAGCTCACCCGTCGGGGGGGACACCGGGGAGCTGTTTTTT
NA	NA	TRBJ2-4	TRBV5-1	CASSLVTGGQNIQYF	TGCGCCAGCAGCTTGGTGACCGGAGGTCAAAACATTCAGTACTTC
NA	NA	TRBJ1-3	TRBV7-2	CASSAQGSGNTIYF	TGTGCCAGCAGCGCACAGGGATCCGGAAACACCATATATTTT
NA	NA	TRBJ2-7	TRBV6-6	CASSSPYSVPYEQYF	TGTGCCAGCAGTTCACCATACTCGGTTCCCTACGAGCAGTACTTC
NA	TRBD1	TRBJ2-7	TRBV6-5	CASSPGQGASYEQYF	TGTGCCAGCAGCCCGGGACAGGGGGCCTCCTACGAGCAGTACTTC
NA	NA	TRBJ1-2	TRBV6-4	CASSAQGRGYTF	TGTGCCAGCAGTGCGCAGGGTCGCGGCTACACCTTC
NA	TRBD2	TRBJ2-7	TRBV7-8	CASSPRLAGTTYEQYF	TGTGCCAGCAGCCCCAGACTAGCGGGGACGACCTACGAGCAGTACTTC
few	TRBD1	TRBJ2-1	TRBV7-9	CASRLQGTYNEQFF	TGTGCCAGCAGGCTACAGGGGACCTACAATGAGCAGTTCTTC
few	NA	TRBJ1-1	TRBV6-5	CASRTVNTEAFF	TGTGCCAGCCGGACAGTGAACACTGAAGCTTTCTTT
NA	TRBD1	TRBJ2-5	TRBV7-4	CASSPSPTGTGRETQYF	TGTGCCAGCAGCCCCTCCCCGACCGGGACAGGTAGGGAGACCCAGTACTTC
NA	TRBD2	TRBJ2-3	TRBV5-4	CASSLTSGGAVTDTQYF	TGTGCCAGCAGCTTGACTAGCGGGGGGGCCGTAACAGATACGCAGTATTTT
NA	TRBD1	TRBJ2-2	TRBV18	CASSRGQPDTGELFF	TGTGCCAGCTCACGGGGACAGCCCGACACCGGGGAGCTGTTTTTT
NA	TRBD1	TRBJ2-2	TRBV7-2	CASSYGQDTGELFF	TGTGCCAGCAGCTACGGACAGGACACCGGGGAGCTGTTTTTT